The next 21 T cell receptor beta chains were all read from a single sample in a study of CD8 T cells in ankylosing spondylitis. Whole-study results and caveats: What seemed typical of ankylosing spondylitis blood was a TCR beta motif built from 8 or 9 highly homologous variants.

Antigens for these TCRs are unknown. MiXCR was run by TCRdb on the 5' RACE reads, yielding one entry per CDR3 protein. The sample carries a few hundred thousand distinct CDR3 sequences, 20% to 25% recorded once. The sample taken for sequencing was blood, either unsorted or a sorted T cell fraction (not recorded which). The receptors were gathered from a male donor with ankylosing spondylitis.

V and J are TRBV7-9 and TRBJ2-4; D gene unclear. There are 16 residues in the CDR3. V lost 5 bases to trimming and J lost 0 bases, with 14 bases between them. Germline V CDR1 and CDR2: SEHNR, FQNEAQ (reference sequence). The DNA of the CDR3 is TGTGCCAGCAGCCCCTCCGGTAATGTAGCCAAAAACATTCAGTACTTC. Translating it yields CASSPSGNVAKNIQYF.

The CDR3 nucleotides read TGTGCCAGCACGTCCGGATTAGCCAAAAACATTCAGTACTTC. As protein: CASTSGLAKNIQYF. This rearrangement joins TRBV9 to TRBJ2-4; D is ambiguous. This CDR3 contains 14 residues. Germline CDR1 and CDR2: SGDLS and YYNGEE. Trimming removed 6 bases from V and 0 bases from J, with 10 bases in between.

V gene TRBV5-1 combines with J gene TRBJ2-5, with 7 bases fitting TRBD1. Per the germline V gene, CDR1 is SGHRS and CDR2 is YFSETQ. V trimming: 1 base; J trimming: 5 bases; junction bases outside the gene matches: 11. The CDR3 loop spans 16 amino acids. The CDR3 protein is CASSLSPGTEGETQYF. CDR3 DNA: TGCGCCAGCAGCTTGTCGCCCGGGACAGAGGGGGAGACCCAGTACTTC.

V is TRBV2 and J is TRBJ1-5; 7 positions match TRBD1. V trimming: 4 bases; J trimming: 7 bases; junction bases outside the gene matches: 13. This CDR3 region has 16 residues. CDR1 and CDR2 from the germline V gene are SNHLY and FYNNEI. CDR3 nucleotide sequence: TGTGCCAGCAGTGGGCCCCGGGACAGTGAATGGCAGCCCCAGCATTTT. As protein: CASSGPRDSEWQPQHF.

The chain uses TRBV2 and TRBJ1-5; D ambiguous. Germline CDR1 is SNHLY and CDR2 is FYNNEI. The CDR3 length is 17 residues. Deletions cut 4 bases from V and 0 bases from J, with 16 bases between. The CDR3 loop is CASSVISGQNSNQPQHF. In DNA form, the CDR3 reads TGTGCCAGCAGTGTAATATCCGGGCAGAATAGCAATCAGCCCCAGCATTTT.

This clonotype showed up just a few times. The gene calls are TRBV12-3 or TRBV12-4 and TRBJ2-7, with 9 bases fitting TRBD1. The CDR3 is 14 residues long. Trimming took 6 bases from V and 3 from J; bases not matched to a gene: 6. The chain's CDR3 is CASRETGGNYEQYF. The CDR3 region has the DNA TGTGCCAGCAGGGAAACAGGGGGCAACTACGAGCAGTACTTC.

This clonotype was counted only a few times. The CDR3 DNA reads as TGCGCCAGCAGCCTCCTCGGGACAGTCCGCACAGATACGCAGTATTTT. Translation gives CASSLLGTVRTDTQYF. The genes are TRBV5-1 and TRBJ2-3; 7 nucleotides line up with TRBD1. CDR1 is SGHRS, CDR2 YFSETQ, per germline. The trim removed 4 bases at V and 1 base at J, leaving 9 bases unmatched. The CDR3 has 16 amino acids.

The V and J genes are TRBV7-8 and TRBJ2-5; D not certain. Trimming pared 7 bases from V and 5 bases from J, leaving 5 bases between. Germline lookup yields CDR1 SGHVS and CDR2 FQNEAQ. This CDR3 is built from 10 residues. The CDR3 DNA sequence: TGTGCCAGCAACCCGGAGACCCAGTACTTC. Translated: CASNPETQYF.

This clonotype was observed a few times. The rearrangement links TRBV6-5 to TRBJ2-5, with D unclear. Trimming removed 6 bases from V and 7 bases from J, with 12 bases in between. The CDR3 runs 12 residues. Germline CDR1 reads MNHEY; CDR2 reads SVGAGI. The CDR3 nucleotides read TGTGCCAGCAGCGCGGAGAGATGGACCCAGTACTTC. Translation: CASSAERWTQYF.

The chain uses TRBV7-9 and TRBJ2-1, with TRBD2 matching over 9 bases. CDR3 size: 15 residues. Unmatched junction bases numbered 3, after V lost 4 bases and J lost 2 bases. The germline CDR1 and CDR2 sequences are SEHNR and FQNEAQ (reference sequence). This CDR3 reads CASSSRTSAYNEQFF. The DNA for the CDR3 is TGTGCCAGCAGCTCCCGGACTAGCGCCTACAATGAGCAGTTCTTC.

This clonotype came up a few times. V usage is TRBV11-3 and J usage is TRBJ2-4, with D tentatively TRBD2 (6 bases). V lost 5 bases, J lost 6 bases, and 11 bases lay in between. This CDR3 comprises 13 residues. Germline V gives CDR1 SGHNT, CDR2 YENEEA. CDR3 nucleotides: TGTGCCAGCAGCCATTCGCGGGGAAACATTCAGTACTTC. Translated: CASSHSRGNIQYF.

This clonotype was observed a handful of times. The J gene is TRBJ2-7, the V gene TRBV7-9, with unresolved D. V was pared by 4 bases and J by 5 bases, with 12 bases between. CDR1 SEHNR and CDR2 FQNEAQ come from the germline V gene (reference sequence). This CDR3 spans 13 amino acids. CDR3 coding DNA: TGTGCCAGCAGCTCCCGTCACTTTAACGAGCAGTACTTC. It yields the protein CASSSRHFNEQYF.

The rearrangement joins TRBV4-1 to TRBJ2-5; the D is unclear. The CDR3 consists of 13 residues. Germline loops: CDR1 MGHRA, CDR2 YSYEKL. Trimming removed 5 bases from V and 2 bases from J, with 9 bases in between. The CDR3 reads CASSIGVQETQYF. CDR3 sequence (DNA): TGCGCCAGCAGCATTGGGGTTCAAGAGACCCAGTACTTC.

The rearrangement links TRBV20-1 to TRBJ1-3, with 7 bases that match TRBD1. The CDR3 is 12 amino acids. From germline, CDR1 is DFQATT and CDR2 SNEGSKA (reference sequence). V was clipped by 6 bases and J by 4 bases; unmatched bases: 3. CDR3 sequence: CSAGTDGNTIYF. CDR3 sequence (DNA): TGCAGTGCGGGGACAGACGGAAACACCATATATTTT.

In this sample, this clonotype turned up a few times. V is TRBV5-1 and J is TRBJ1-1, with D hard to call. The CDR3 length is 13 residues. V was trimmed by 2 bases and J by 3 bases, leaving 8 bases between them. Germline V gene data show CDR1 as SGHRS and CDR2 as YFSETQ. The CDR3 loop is CASSFDGYTEAFF. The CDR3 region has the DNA TGCGCCAGCAGCTTTGACGGATACACTGAAGCTTTCTTT.

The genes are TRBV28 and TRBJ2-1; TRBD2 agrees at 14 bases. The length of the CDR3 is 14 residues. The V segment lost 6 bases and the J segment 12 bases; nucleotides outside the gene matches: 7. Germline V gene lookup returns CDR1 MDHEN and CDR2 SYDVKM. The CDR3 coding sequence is TGTGCCAGCAGAGCAGGGACTAGCGGGGGTCGGCAGTTCTTC. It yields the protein CASRAGTSGGRQFF.

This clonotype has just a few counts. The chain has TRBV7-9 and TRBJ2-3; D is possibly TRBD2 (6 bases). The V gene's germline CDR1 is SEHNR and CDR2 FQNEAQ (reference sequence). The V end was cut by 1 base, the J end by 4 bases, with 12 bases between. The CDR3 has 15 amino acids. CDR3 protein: CASSLDLWEADTQYF. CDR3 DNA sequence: TGTGCCAGCAGCTTAGACCTCTGGGAGGCAGATACGCAGTATTTT.

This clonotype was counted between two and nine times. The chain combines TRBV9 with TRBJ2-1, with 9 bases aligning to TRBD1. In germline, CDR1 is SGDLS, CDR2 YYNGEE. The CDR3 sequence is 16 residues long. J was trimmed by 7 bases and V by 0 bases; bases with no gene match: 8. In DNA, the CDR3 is TGTGCCAGCAGCGTAGGGCCGGGACAGGGTGGGAATGAGCAGTTCTTC. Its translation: CASSVGPGQGGNEQFF.

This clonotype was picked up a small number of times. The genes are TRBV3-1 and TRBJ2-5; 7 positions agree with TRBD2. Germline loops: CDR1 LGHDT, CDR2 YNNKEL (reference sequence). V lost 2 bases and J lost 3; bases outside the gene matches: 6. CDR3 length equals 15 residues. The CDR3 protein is CASSQRPSGKETQYF. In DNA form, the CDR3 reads TGTGCCAGCAGCCAACGTCCTAGCGGCAAAGAGACCCAGTACTTC.

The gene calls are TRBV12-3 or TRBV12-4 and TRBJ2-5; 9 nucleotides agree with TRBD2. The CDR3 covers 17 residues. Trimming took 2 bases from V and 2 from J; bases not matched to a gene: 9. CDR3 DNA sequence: TGTGCCAGCAGTTTACCCTCAGCGGGAGGACCTCAAGAGACCCAGTACTTC. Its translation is CASSLPSAGGPQETQYF.

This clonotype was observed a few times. In DNA form, the CDR3 reads TGTGCCAGCAGCTTAGTCATCGGACTAGTTATCGATGAGCAGTTCTTC. Translated: CASSLVIGLVIDEQFF. The chain uses TRBV11-2 and TRBJ2-1; 7 bases are a match to TRBD2. With V trimmed by 1 base and J by 8 bases, 11 bases remained unmatched. Looked up from germline, CDR1 is SGHAT and CDR2 is FQNNGV. The CDR3 extends over 16 amino acids.